This T cell receptor (beta chain) was captured in a study of blood T cell repertoires in COVID-19 (dated by TCRdb to the early 2020s). Describing the broader study: The collaborator samples originated in the United States, Italy and Spain and spanned the acute and convalescent phases of COVID-19. The dataset comprised deeply sampled blood TCRbeta repertoires from subjects exposed to, actively infected with, or recovered from COVID-19. The material from the prospective study consisted of cDNA or gDNA derived from T cells, B-cell-depleted T cells, or PBMCs. The sample metadata nearly always contained a de-identified subject ID, COVID-19 status, age in years and sex. A freely available public database, intended as a resource for researchers studying the immune response to SARS-CoV-2, is where the repertoires were released. Where available, HLA class I and class II types were taken from metadata supplied by the sample provider and were not determined by assay-based typing. Samples were obtained from the ongoing ImmuneRACE study (first 160 participants) and from over 1,000 subjects provided by 6 global collaborators.

On this clone itself: It has no known antigen specificity. It has no much larger one-base neighbor in the sample; base qualities were not kept.

Including the terminal cysteine and phenylalanine, the CDR3 comprises 14 residues. The sequence is cut down to CDR3 DNA, 42 bases in frame from base 1. Trimming takes 5 bases from V and 1 base from J, and the germline ends sit 11 bases apart. CDR1 SGHVS and CDR2 FQNEAQ were looked up in the germline V gene. Enrolling through a virtual design, the prospective study's participants ranged in age from roughly 18 to 90 years and lived across 24 United States geographic areas. In the prospective study, participants were assigned to cohorts based on the clinical history participants reported in a screening survey and a study questionnaire. Recovered participants in ImmuneRACE Cohort 3 were defined as having two consecutive negative NP/OP PCR tests, clearance from a healthcare professional, or resolution of symptoms. In the prospective study, mobile phlebotomists collected whole blood, serum and a nasopharyngeal or oropharyngeal swab from each participant. Prospective study participants could optionally give additional blood draws and questionnaires over an approximately 2-month period. Prospective study blood samples were shipped either frozen or at room temperature before DNA extraction.

What the authors observed across the whole study: The quantity of clinical and demographic metadata differed by source and by participant and was supplied without curation.

The immunoSEQ Assay, a bias-controlled multiplex PCR, was used to amplify TCRbeta CDR3 regions from genomic DNA. As for the authors' bioinformatics: The number of nucleated cells in each sample was estimated from the amplification of reference gene primers within the assay. To quantify the absolute abundance of each unique TCRbeta CDR3 rearrangement, sequence reads were collapsed and filtered. For each sample, productive Simpson clonality was calculated by taking the square root of Simpson's diversity index across productive rearrangements. TCRdb re-hosts the immuneACCESS table, in-frame sequences only. Its copies lack some clones; in the studies checked, an unresolved V gene accounts for under half of them, and the cause for the rest is not known. The V and J calls and the clone size are those of that table, but D and trimming were determined from the DNA. Within this sample are about 320,000 clones, with about nine tenths of them counted one time only. The biggest ten clones account for 8% to 9% of the sample.

This TCR was recovered from a young woman who had recovered from COVID-19. The sample taken for sequencing was PBMCs or T cells enriched from blood (not recorded which). The V and J segments used are TRBV7-8 and TRBJ1-1, with TRBD1 as a weak D call on 6 bases. The CDR3 protein: CASSLLQGNTEAFF. At the DNA level, the sequence is TGTGCCAGCAGCCTACTACAGGGGAACACTGAAGCTTTCTTT.